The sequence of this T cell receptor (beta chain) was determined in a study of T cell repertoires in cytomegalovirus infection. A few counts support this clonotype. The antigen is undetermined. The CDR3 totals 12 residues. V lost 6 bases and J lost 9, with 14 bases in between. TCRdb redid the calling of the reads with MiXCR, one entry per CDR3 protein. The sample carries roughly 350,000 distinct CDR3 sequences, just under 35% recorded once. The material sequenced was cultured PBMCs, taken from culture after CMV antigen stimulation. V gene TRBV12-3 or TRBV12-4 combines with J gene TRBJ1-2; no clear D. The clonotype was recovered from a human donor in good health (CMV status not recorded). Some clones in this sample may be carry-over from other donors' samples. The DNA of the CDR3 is TGTGCCAGCAGATCGGACTATTGGAGCTACACCTTC. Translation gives CASRSDYWSYTF.